This T cell receptor beta chain was observed in a study of CD8 T cells in ankylosing spondylitis. The study, taken as a whole, reports: In ankylosing spondylitis blood, a motif of about 8 highly homologous TCR beta variants appeared characteristic. A number of the motif variants had already been described in reactive arthritis synovial fluid and blood.

As concerns this clonotype: Its target is not known.

Germline CDR1 reads SQVTM; CDR2 reads ANQGSEA. The CDR3 runs to 13 residues. V was cut by 7 bases and J by 8 bases, with 17 bases left in between. From the 5' RACE reads, TCRdb called clonotypes with MiXCR, one entry per CDR3 protein. The table has some 270,000 distinct CDR3 sequences, over 30% seen once. The specimen sequenced was blood, either unsorted or a sorted T cell fraction (not recorded which). This chain uses TRBV29-1 with TRBJ1-4; no definite D call. This TCR was sampled from a male donor with ankylosing spondylitis or in good health (not recorded which). As DNA, the CDR3 is TGCAGCGCCGGTGGTAGGGCCTTCGAAAAACTGTTTTTT. It codes for CSAGGRAFEKLFF. Looking up the rest from reference TRBV29-1 and TRBJ1-4 gives the full variable domain: SAVISQKPSRDICQRGTSLTIQCQVDSQVTMMFWYRQQPGQSLTLIATANQGSEATYESGFVIDKFPISRPNLTFSTLTVSNMSPEDSSIYLCSAGGRAFEKLFFGSGTQLSVL.